Listed below are T cell receptor beta chains from one sample, sequenced in a study of somatic mutations in cytotoxic T cells in rheumatoid arthritis. Measured with immunoSEQ multiplex PCR; TCRdb has only the in-frame clones, and not every one. The profile shows 13,000 to 15,000 clones, 82% of them singletons. Source material: CD8+ T cells sorted from blood. The receptors were sampled from an adult with rheumatoid arthritis. CDR3s include the opening cysteine and the closing phenylalanine or tryptophan. Each record gives: V gene, CDR3 length, D gene, J gene, clone size, CDR3 protein, CDR3 DNA. The D gene is left open where the match is weak. Size values are once, few and many counts, or a class for expanded clones, and some rows have none.

V gene: TRBV4-2; CDR3 length: 17; D gene: TRBD1; J gene: TRBJ1-2; clone size: -; CDR3 protein: CASSQDPPGGGLDGYTF; CDR3 DNA: TGTGCCAGCAGCCAAGATCCCCCAGGGGGCGGATTGGATGGCTACACCTTC
V gene: TRBV18; CDR3 length: 14; D gene: TRBD1; J gene: TRBJ1-2; clone size: -; CDR3 protein: CASSPRDRGYGYTF; CDR3 DNA: TGTGCCAGCTCACCACGGGACAGGGGGTATGGCTACACCTTC
V gene: TRBV5-5; CDR3 length: 13; D gene: -; J gene: TRBJ2-2; clone size: once; CDR3 protein: CASTFPNTGELFF; CDR3 DNA: TGTGCCAGCACCTTCCCGAACACCGGGGAGCTGTTTTTT
V gene: TRBV20-1; CDR3 length: 10; D gene: -; J gene: TRBJ2-7; clone size: large; CDR3 protein: CSTEGNEQYF; CDR3 DNA: TGCAGTACGGAAGGCAACGAGCAGTACTTC
V gene: TRBV19; CDR3 length: 15; D gene: -; J gene: TRBJ2-3; clone size: -; CDR3 protein: CASTLRARVADTQYF; CDR3 DNA: TGTGCCAGTACTTTAAGGGCCAGGGTGGCAGATACGCAGTATTTT
V gene: TRBV5-5; CDR3 length: 18; D gene: TRBD2; J gene: TRBJ2-1; clone size: once; CDR3 protein: CASSPLGLAGGDYNEQFF; CDR3 DNA: TGTGCCAGCAGCCCCTTGGGACTAGCGGGAGGAGATTACAATGAGCAGTTCTTC
V gene: TRBV11-2; CDR3 length: 15; D gene: -; J gene: TRBJ2-1; clone size: -; CDR3 protein: CASSYRGSPYNEQFF; CDR3 DNA: TGTGCCAGCAGCTATCGGGGGAGTCCCTACAATGAGCAGTTCTTC
V gene: TRBV21-1; CDR3 length: 13; D gene: -; J gene: TRBJ2-7; clone size: -; CDR3 protein: CASTGTGTYEQYF; CDR3 DNA: TGTGCCAGCACCGGGACAGGGACCTACGAGCAGTACTTC
V gene: TRBV4-1; CDR3 length: 15; D gene: TRBD2; J gene: TRBJ2-5; clone size: once; CDR3 protein: CASSQVAGVGETQYF; CDR3 DNA: TGCGCCAGCAGCCAAGTAGCGGGAGTCGGGGAGACCCAGTACTTC
V gene: TRBV6-5; CDR3 length: 14; D gene: -; J gene: TRBJ1-3; clone size: -; CDR3 protein: CASSYRTSGNTIYF; CDR3 DNA: TGTGCCAGCAGTTACAGGACATCTGGAAACACCATATATTTT
V gene: TRBV7-9; CDR3 length: 12; D gene: -; J gene: TRBJ1-2; clone size: -; CDR3 protein: CASRPDSLGYTF; CDR3 DNA: TGTGCCAGCAGACCGGACAGTCTTGGCTACACCTTC
V gene: TRBV7-6; CDR3 length: 16; D gene: -; J gene: TRBJ2-1; clone size: -; CDR3 protein: CASSLYGRQTYNEQFF; CDR3 DNA: TGTGCCAGCAGCTTATATGGCAGACAAACCTACAATGAGCAGTTCTTC
V gene: TRBV7-3; CDR3 length: 16; D gene: TRBD2; J gene: TRBJ2-5; clone size: -; CDR3 protein: CASSPELAGGYETQYF; CDR3 DNA: TGTGCCAGCAGCCCAGAGCTAGCGGGGGGGTATGAGACCCAGTACTTC
V gene: TRBV5-1; CDR3 length: 15; D gene: -; J gene: TRBJ2-1; clone size: -; CDR3 protein: CASSASGQGSNEQFF; CDR3 DNA: TGCGCCAGCAGCGCCTCGGGGCAGGGCTCCAATGAGCAGTTCTTC
V gene: TRBV6-5; CDR3 length: 14; D gene: TRBD2; J gene: TRBJ2-1; clone size: -; CDR3 protein: CASSYLADYNEQFF; CDR3 DNA: TGTGCCAGCAGTTACCTAGCGGATTACAATGAGCAGTTCTTC
V gene: TRBV5-5; CDR3 length: 15; D gene: -; J gene: TRBJ2-1; clone size: -; CDR3 protein: CASSLELGLNNEQFF; CDR3 DNA: TGTGCCAGCAGCTTGGAATTGGGGCTTAACAATGAGCAGTTCTTC
V gene: TRBV7-3; CDR3 length: 16; D gene: -; J gene: TRBJ1-1; clone size: -; CDR3 protein: CASSQRVVSGGTEAFF; CDR3 DNA: TGTGCCAGCAGCCAAAGGGTTGTTTCCGGGGGCACTGAAGCTTTCTTT
V gene: TRBV7-8; CDR3 length: 15; D gene: TRBD1; J gene: TRBJ2-7; clone size: few; CDR3 protein: CASSPYRGPNYEQYF; CDR3 DNA: TGTGCCAGCAGCCCATACAGGGGGCCGAACTACGAGCAGTACTTC
V gene: TRBV28; CDR3 length: 14; D gene: -; J gene: TRBJ1-2; clone size: -; CDR3 protein: CASSSHPSNYGYTF; CDR3 DNA: TGTGCCAGCAGTTCCCACCCCTCTAACTATGGCTACACCTTC
V gene: TRBV28; CDR3 length: 17; D gene: -; J gene: TRBJ2-2; clone size: -; CDR3 protein: CASRPLRDNLFPGELFF; CDR3 DNA: TGTGCCAGCAGACCACTCCGGGACAATCTTTTCCCCGGGGAGCTGTTTTTT
V gene: TRBV6-5; CDR3 length: 13; D gene: -; J gene: TRBJ2-7; clone size: -; CDR3 protein: CASSYRANYEQYF; CDR3 DNA: TGTGCCAGCAGTTACAGGGCGAACTACGAGCAGTACTTC
V gene: TRBV27; CDR3 length: 18; D gene: -; J gene: TRBJ1-3; clone size: -; CDR3 protein: CASSSRRSLGLSGNTIYF; CDR3 DNA: TGTGCCAGCAGTTCCCGGCGGAGTCTAGGTCTCTCTGGAAACACCATATATTTT
V gene: TRBV7-2; CDR3 length: 15; D gene: -; J gene: TRBJ2-5; clone size: -; CDR3 protein: CASSSTWGRQETQYF; CDR3 DNA: TGTGCCAGCAGCTCCACCTGGGGGCGGCAAGAGACCCAGTACTTC
V gene: TRBV6-5; CDR3 length: 14; D gene: -; J gene: TRBJ2-1; clone size: -; CDR3 protein: CASSYRRPYNEQFF; CDR3 DNA: TGTGCCAGCAGTTACCGACGGCCATACAATGAGCAGTTCTTC
V gene: TRBV11-2; CDR3 length: 13; D gene: -; J gene: TRBJ2-3; clone size: -; CDR3 protein: CASSLETTDTQYF; CDR3 DNA: TGTGCCAGCAGCTTAGAGACTACAGATACGCAGTATTTT
V gene: TRBV9; CDR3 length: 17; D gene: TRBD2; J gene: TRBJ2-4; clone size: -; CDR3 protein: CASSVGLAGGPENIQYF; CDR3 DNA: TGTGCCAGCAGCGTGGGACTAGCGGGAGGGCCTGAAAACATTCAGTACTTC
V gene: TRBV4-3; CDR3 length: 15; D gene: -; J gene: TRBJ1-1; clone size: -; CDR3 protein: CASSQARALNTEAFF; CDR3 DNA: TGCGCCAGCAGCCAAGCCCGGGCCCTGAACACTGAAGCTTTCTTT
V gene: TRBV4-3; CDR3 length: 14; D gene: -; J gene: TRBJ2-3; clone size: once; CDR3 protein: CASSQVDVRGTQYF; CDR3 DNA: TGCGCCAGCAGCCAAGTAGATGTCCGGGGGACGCAGTATTTT